This TCR beta chain derives from a study of shared clonotypes between healthy human individuals (TCRdb year 2020). Concerning the study at large: The cohort comprised two women and a few men aged 18 to 49 years. Per donor, three plates each were used for CD4 naive and CD4 memory, two for CD8 naive, and one for CD8 memory. To estimate repertoire size and how much clonotype sharing occurs between individuals, the study deeply sequenced the blood TCR repertoires of five or six healthy adults. To increase sequencing depth and limit assay-specific biases, different laboratories used diverse techniques to prepare libraries and sequence TCR repertoires. Each donor's leukapheresis produced roughly between roughly 0.94 and 9.5 billion PBMCs.

From cysteine to phenylalanine, the CDR3 is 15 amino acids long. Only the CDR3 region is kept as DNA, spanning 45 bases read in frame from base 1. The germline V gene sets CDR1 to SGHTA and CDR2 to FQGNSA. To note about this clone: Its antigen is currently not known. One junction end does not reproduce the germline sequence, and a read error may be involved. Other nucleotide sequences in the sample specify the same CDR3.

Using the deep immunoSEQ assay, multiplex PCR amplified TCR CDR3 regions from genomic DNA. Extracted genomic DNA from each cell subset was spread evenly across all wells of several immunoSEQ 96-well plates, with each plate serving as a replicate. For sorted subsets, roughly 200 ng of genomic DNA, equivalent to 25,000 to 30,000 T cell genomes, went into each replicate PCR. The purified libraries were quantified using a Qubit 3.0 fluorometer, sized with a Bioanalyzer 2100, and then quantified again using the KAPA Library Quantification kit. A separate single-read 150-cycle Illumina NextSeq 550 flow cell was used to sequence each immunoSEQ 96-well plate. Turning to the authors' computational methods: Because the immunoSEQ output included only junctional sequences and no quality scores, the filtering could not be the same as the filtering used for full-length reads. Sequences were annotated with PyIR, a Python wrapper for IgBLAST v1.9, and V/J genes and CDR3 were assigned using IMGT germline references. Reads with weak V/J assignments (E-value above 1e-6), missing CDR3, stop codons, out-of-frame junctions, or ambiguous translated residues were removed. A V3J clonotype was defined by an identical inferred V gene, J gene, and CDR3 amino acid sequence. The percentage overlap between two repertoires was calculated by dividing the number of shared unique clonotypes by the size of the smaller repertoire. RTK rarefaction, the Chao1 estimator, and Recon v2.1 estimates of unobserved clonotypes were used to assess repertoire richness. Generation probabilities were computed with OLGA for all TCRbeta clonotypes obtained by the gDNA method from several donors. Drawn from immuneACCESS, this table holds only the in-frame rearrangements with V and J called that TCRdb kept. Clones are partly lost; checked studies trace under half to an unresolved V gene and leave the rest unexplained. V and J calls and clone size are given by that table; D and trimming were obtained from the DNA. The sample includes about 1.5 million clones, with 98% observed a single time. The top ten clonotypes cover roughly 0.45% of the sample.

Here is what the overall study found, with its caveats: Compared with non-shared clonotypes, clonotypes shared by all four sorted-subset donors had higher generation probabilities. Rarefaction of sorted-subset datasets indicated incomplete sequencing despite the large sequencing depth. Naive subsets generally had larger estimated clonotype richness than memory subsets did. Only blood was sampled, and tissue TCR repertoires likely differ from those in blood. Because the study included only a small number of donors, the genetic and exposure-history diversity represented was limited. Based on pairwise subsampling, the degree of clonotype sharing among donors was expected to be affected by sequencing depth. Sharing across four donors was observed for roughly 5% of naive CD4, 3% to 3.5% of naive CD8, about 2.3% of memory CD4, and roughly 0.4% of memory CD8 clonotypes.

The donors were healthy, HIV-negative adults who had no recently reported acute infections or vaccinations. Every donor was a Caucasian adult residing in Nashville, Tennessee, USA. CD4+ T cells were enriched by magnetic negative selection, after which naive cells were positively selected on CD45RA and the negative fraction was taken as the memory subset. Blood was collected by leukapheresis, and PBMCs were isolated by Ficoll-Histopaque density gradient centrifugation and then cryopreserved in liquid nitrogen vapor phase. Analytical flow cytometry was used to check the purity and quantity of each magnetically sorted T cell population. Each sorted fraction had its genomic DNA isolated and then quantified by UV absorbance on a Nanodrop 2000c.

The sequenced sample was naive CD4+ T cells sorted from blood. Explained via the paper, the cell subset or site label denotes: CD45RA+ positively selected. The TCR sequence derives from a man aged 30 to 45 in good health. This chain joins TRBV7-2 to TRBJ2-1; no confident D gene assignment can be made. The CDR3 in this case is CASSLTQFPYNEQFF. In nucleotide form, the sequence is TGTGCCAGCAGTTTGACCCAGTTCCCCTACAATGAGCAATTCTTC.